These 5 T cell receptor beta chains share one sample of origin, sequenced in a study of shared clonotypes between healthy human individuals. Method: immunoSEQ multiplex PCR; TCRdb's copy keeps in-frame clones and lacks some. The sample carries about 1.1 million clones, approximately 77% recorded once. The sequenced material came from memory CD4+ T cells from PBMCs. Specified subset: CD45RA-negative fraction. The receptors were gathered from a man between 18 and 29 years old in good health. Some clones in this sample may be carry-over from other donors' samples.

The chain employs TRBV9 and TRBJ2-1; perhaps TRBD1 as D (5 bases). CDR3 length: 14 residues. The V and J ends lost 0 bases and 8 bases respectively, with 12 bases between them. Germline V gives CDR1 SGDLS, CDR2 YYNGEE. The CDR3: CASSVGSWGHEQFF. In nucleotides, the CDR3 is TGTGCCAGCAGCGTAGGATCCTGGGGCCATGAGCAGTTCTTC. Supplemented by reference TRBV9 and TRBJ2-1, the full variable domain reads DSGVTQTPKHLITATGQRVTLRCSPRSGDLSVYWYQQSLDQGLQFLIQYYNGEERAKGNILERFSAQQFPDLHSELNLSSLELGDSALYFCASSVGSWGHEQFFGPGTRLTVL.

V is TRBV5-1 and J is TRBJ2-3; D possibly matches TRBD1 or TRBD2 (5 bases each). V lost 0 bases, J lost 2 bases, and 13 bases lay in between. Germline V CDR1 and CDR2: SGHRS, YFSETQ. This CDR3 region has 16 residues. The CDR3 DNA sequence: TGCGCCAGCAGCTTGGCCACGAGAGGGGACACAGATACGCAGTATTTT. Translation: CASSLATRGDTDTQYF.

The genes are TRBV27 and TRBJ2-1, with no clear D. This CDR3 contains 14 residues. Germline V gene data show CDR1 as MNHEY and CDR2 as SMNVEV (reference sequence). V lost 2 bases to trimming and J lost 5 bases, with 10 bases between them. CDR3 sequence: CASSLNLADNEQFF. In DNA, the CDR3 is TGTGCCAGCAGTTTAAACCTGGCTGACAATGAGCAGTTCTTC.

This chain uses TRBV27 with TRBJ2-3; D not certain. Trimming took off 2 bases at V and 7 bases at J, with 13 bases between the two ends. Looked up from germline, CDR1 is MNHEY and CDR2 is SMNVEV (reference sequence). There are 14 residues in the CDR3. The CDR3 sequence is CASSLLPESNTQYF. As DNA, the CDR3 is TGTGCCAGCAGTTTACTTCCGGAGAGCAATACGCAGTATTTT.

There are a few counts of this clone. This chain uses TRBV30 with TRBJ2-2; TRBD1 or TRBD2 may be the D gene (5 bases each). The V end was cut by 0 bases, the J end by 8 bases, with 13 bases between. In germline, CDR1 is GTSNPN, CDR2 SVGIG (reference sequence). The CDR3 consists of 14 residues. This CDR3 is CAWSVGSPGGELFF. The DNA of the CDR3 is TGTGCCTGGAGTGTTGGGAGCCCAGGGGGGGAGCTGTTTTTT.